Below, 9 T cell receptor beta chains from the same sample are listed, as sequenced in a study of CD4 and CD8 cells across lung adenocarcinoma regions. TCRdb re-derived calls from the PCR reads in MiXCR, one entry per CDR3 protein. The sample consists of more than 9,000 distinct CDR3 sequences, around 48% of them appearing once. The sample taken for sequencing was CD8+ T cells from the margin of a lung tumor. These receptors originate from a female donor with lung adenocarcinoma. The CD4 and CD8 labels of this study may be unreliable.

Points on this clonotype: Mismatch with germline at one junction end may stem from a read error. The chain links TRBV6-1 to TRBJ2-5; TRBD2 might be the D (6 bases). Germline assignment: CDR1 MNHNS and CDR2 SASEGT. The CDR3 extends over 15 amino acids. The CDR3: CASRFPGVSSDKQYF. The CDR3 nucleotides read TGTGCCAGCAGATTCCCGGGGGTTAGCAGCGATAAGCAGTACTTT.

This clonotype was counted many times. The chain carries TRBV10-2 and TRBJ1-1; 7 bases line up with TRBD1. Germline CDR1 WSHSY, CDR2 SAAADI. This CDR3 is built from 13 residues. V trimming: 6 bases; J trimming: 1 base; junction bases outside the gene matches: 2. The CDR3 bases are TGCGCCAGCAGACAGGGGCCGAACACTGAAGCTTTCTTT. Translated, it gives CASRQGPNTEAFF.

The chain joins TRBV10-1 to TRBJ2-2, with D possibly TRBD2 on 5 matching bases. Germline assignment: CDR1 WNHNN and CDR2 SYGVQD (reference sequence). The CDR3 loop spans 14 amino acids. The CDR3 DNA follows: TGCGCGAGCCTCTCGGAGGTGAGTACCGGTGCGCAGTTTTTT. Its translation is CASLSEVSTGAQFF.

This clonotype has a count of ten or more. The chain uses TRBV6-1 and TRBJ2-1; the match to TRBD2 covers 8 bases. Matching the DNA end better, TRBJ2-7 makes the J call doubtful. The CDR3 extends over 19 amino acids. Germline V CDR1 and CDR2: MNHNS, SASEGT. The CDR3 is CASSPLRGGGSANPYEQYF. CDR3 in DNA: TGTGCCAGCAGCCCCCTTCGGGGGGGGGGGTCCGCGAACCCCTACGAGCAGTACTTC.

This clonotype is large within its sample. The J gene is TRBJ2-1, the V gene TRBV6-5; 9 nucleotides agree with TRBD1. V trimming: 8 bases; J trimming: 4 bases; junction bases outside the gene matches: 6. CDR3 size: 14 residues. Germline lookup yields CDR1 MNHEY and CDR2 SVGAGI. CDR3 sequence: CASSRDRAYNEQFF. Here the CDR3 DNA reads TGTGCCAGCTCCCGGGACAGGGCTTACAATGAGCAGTTCTTC.

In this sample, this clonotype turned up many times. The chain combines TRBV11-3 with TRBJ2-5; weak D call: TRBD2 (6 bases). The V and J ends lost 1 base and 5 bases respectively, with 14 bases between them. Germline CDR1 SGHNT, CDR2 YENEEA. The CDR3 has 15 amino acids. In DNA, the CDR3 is TGTGCCAGCAGCTTAGGAGGGAAGGCGGGGGAGACCCAGTACTTC. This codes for CASSLGGKAGETQYF.

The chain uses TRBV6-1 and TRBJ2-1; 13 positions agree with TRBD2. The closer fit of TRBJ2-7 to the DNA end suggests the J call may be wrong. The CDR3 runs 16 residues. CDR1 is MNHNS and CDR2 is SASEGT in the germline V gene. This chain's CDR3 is CASRGWTSGSSYEQYF. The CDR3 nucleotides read TGTGCCAGCAGGGGTTGGACTAGCGGGAGCTCCTACGAGCAGTACTTC.

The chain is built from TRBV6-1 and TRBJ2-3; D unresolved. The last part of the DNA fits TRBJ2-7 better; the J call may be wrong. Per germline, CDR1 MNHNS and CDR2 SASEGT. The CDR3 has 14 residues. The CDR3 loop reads CASSDLVPNDAQYF. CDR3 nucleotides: TGTGCCAGCAGTGATTTGGTGCCTAACGATGCGCAGTACTTC.

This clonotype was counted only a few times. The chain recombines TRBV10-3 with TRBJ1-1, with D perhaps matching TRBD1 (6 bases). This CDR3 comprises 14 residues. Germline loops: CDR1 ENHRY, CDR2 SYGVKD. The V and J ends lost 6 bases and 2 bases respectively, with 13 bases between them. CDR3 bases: TGTGCCATCAGGAGGGGAGGGGGAAACACTGAAGCTTTCTTT. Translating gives CAIRRGGGNTEAFF.